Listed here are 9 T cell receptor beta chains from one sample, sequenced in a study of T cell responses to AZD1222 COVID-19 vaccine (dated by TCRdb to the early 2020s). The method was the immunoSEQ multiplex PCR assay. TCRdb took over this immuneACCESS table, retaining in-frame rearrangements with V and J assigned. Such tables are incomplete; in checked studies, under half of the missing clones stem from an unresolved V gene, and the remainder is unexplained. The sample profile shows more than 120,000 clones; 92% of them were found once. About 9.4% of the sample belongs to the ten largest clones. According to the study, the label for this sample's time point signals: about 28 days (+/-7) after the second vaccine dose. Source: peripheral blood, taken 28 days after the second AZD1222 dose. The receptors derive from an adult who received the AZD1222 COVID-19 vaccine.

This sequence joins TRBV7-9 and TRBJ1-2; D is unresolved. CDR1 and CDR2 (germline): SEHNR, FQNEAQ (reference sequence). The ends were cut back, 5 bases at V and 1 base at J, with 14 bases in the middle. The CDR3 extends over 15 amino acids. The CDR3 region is CASSMTPGLNYGYTF. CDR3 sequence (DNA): TGTGCCAGCAGCATGACCCCGGGCCTTAACTATGGCTACACCTTC.

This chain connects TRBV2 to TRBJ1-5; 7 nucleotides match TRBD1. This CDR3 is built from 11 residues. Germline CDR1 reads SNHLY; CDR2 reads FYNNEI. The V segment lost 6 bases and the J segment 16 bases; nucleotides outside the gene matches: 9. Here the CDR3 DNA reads TGTGCCAGCAGGTGGACAGGTCCCGCACATTTT. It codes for CASRWTGPAHF.

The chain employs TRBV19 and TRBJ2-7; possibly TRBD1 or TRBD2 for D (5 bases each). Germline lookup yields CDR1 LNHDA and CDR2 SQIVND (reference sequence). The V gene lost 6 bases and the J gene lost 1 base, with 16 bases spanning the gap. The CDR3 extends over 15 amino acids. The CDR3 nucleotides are TGTGCCAGTAGCCATCTGGGGGAATCGTCCTACGAGCAGTACTTC. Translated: CASSHLGESSYEQYF.

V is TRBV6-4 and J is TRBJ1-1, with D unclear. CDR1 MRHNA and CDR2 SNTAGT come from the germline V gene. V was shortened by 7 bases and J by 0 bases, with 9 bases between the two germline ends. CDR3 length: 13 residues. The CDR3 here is CASKERLNTEAFF. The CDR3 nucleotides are TGTGCCAGCAAGGAACGGCTGAACACTGAAGCTTTCTTT.

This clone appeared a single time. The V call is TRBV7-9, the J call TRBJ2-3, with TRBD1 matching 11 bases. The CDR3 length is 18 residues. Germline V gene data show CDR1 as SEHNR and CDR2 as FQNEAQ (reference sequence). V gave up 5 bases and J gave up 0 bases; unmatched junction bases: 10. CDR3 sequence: CASSLPWTGGESTDTQYF. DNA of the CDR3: TGTGCCAGCAGCCTCCCTTGGACAGGGGGCGAGAGCACAGATACGCAGTATTTT.

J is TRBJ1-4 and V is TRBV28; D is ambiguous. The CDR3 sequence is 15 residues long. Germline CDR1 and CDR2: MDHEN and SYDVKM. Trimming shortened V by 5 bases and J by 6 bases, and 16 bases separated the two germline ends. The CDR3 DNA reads TGTGCCAGCAGTGCCTACAGACGGATCGATGAAAAACTGTTTTTT. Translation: CASSAYRRIDEKLFF.

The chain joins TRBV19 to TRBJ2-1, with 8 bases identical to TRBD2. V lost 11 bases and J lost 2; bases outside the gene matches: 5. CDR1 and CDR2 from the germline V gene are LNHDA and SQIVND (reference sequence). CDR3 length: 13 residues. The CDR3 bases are TGTGCCGCCCGGGGGGGGGCCTACAATGAGCAGTTCTTC. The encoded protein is CAARGGAYNEQFF.

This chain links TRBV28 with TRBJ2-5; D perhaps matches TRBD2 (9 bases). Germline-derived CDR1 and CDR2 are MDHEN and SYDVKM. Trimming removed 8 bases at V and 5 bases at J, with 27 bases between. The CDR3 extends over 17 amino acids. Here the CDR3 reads CASQGAQRGVLGETQYF. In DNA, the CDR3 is TGTGCCAGCCAGGGGGCACAGCGGGGGGTCCTAGGGGAGACCCAGTACTTC.

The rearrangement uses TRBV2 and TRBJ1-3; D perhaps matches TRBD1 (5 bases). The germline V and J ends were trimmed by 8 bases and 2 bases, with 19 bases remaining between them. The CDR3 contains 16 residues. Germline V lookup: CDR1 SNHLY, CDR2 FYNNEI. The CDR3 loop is CASGSGLGRPGNTIYF. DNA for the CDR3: TGTGCCAGCGGGTCAGGGTTGGGAAGACCTGGAAACACCATATATTTT.